The rows below give T cell receptor beta chains drawn from one sample of a study of cytomegalovirus exposure and HLA in healthy donors. Libraries were prepared by immunoSEQ multiplex PCR; TCRdb keeps only in-frame clonotypes and omits some of them. The sample shows around 200,000 clones, more than 65% of them seen only once. The sequenced sample was PBMCs. The receptors were sampled from a girl aged 2 to 9 in good health and CMV-seropositive. The CDR3 runs from the conserved cysteine through the conserved F or W. D genes are given only for firm matches. Clone size is not always given. Where it is, it says once, few, many or a class for expanded clones.

TGTGCCAGTAGTTTGGCAGGGGTGTTCTCTGGGGCCAACGTCCTGACTTTC	CASSLAGVFSGANVLTF	17	TRBV19	-	TRBJ2-6	-
TGTGCCACCAGGCTGACTAGCCTTGCCAACGAGCAGTACTTC	CATRLTSLANEQYF	14	TRBV15	TRBD2	TRBJ2-7	-
TGTGCCAGCAGCTTGTCAGGGCAAGAGACCCAGTACTTC	CASSLSGQETQYF	13	TRBV5-6	-	TRBJ2-5	-
TGCGCCAGCAGCTTGGGGTGGCTAGCGGGGCCCTGGGATACGCAGTATTTT	CASSLGWLAGPWDTQYF	17	TRBV5-1	TRBD2	TRBJ2-3	-
TGTGCCAGCAGCTTTTGGGGACAGGGGAGGACAGATACGCAGTATTTT	CASSFWGQGRTDTQYF	16	TRBV11-2	TRBD1	TRBJ2-3	-
TGCAGTGCTAGATGGGGAAGGGGAGCTTTCTTT	CSARWGRGAFF	11	TRBV20-1	-	TRBJ1-1	-
TGTGCCAGCAGCAACCCAGGACTAGCGGGGGGGTGGTCCTACAATGAGCAGTTCTTC	CASSNPGLAGGWSYNEQFF	19	TRBV7-2	TRBD2	TRBJ2-1	-
TGTGCCAGCTCGGGACTAGGCGTCTCAGATACGCAGTATTTT	CASSGLGVSDTQYF	14	TRBV9	TRBD2	TRBJ2-3	-
TGTGCCAGCAGTCAGGGGGCCTACGAGCAGTACTTC	CASSQGAYEQYF	12	TRBV13	TRBD1	TRBJ2-7	-
TGTGCCAGCAGTTACGGCAGGGCTCAGCCCCAGCATTTT	CASSYGRAQPQHF	13	TRBV6-5	-	TRBJ1-5	-
TGTGCCAGCAGTATCCGACAGGGTAAAGTGGGCTACACCTTC	CASSIRQGKVGYTF	14	TRBV6-5	TRBD1	TRBJ1-2	-
TGTGCCAGCGAGAGGGAGTTCTATGGCTACACCTTC	CASEREFYGYTF	12	TRBV28	-	TRBJ1-2	-
TGTGCCCAGACGAATGGGACCGGCGGGGCGCAGTATTTT	CAQTNGTGGAQYF	13	TRBV30	-	TRBJ2-3	once
TGTGCCAGTAGGAGACAGGGGGCGTGGGCTGAAGCTTTCTTT	CASRRQGAWAEAFF	14	TRBV19	TRBD1	TRBJ1-1	-